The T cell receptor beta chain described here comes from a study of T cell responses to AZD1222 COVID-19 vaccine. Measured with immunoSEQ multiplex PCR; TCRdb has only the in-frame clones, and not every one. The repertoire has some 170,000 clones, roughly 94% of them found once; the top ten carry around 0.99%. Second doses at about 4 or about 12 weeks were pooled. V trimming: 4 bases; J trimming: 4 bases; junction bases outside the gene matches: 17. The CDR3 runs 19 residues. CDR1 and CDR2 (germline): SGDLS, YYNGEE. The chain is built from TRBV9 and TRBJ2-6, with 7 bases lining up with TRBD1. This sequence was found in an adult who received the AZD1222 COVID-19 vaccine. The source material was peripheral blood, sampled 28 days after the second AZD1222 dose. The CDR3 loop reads CASSTDRQGYGLGANVLTF. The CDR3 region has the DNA TGTGCCAGCAGCACCGATAGACAGGGATACGGGCTCGGGGCCAACGTCCTGACTTTC.